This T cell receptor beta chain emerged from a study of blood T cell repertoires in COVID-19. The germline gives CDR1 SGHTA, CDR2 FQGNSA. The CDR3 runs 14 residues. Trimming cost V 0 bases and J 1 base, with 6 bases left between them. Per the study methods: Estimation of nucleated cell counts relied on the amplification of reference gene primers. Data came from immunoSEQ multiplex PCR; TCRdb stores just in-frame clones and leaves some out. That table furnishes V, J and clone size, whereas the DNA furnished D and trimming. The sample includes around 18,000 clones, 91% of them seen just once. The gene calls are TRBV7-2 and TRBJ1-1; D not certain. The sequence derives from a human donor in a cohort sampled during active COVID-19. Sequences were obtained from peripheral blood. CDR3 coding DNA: TGTGCCAGCAGCTTAGCGCACGGGAACACTGAAGCTTTCTTT. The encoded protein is CASSLAHGNTEAFF.